A selection of T cell receptor beta chains follows, all from one sample in a study of blood T cell repertoires in COVID-19. Sequencing was performed with immunoSEQ multiplex PCR; in TCRdb, only in-frame clones are kept and a portion is missing. The sample has 85,000 to 100,000 clones; roughly 80% are singletons. The material sequenced was peripheral blood. These receptors were collected from a human donor in a cohort sampled during active COVID-19. The CDR3 runs from the conserved cysteine through the conserved F or W. A D gene is named only where the DNA matches it firmly. Clone sizes are given selectively: once, few, many, or a class where the clone is expanded.

size	D	V	J	CDR3	DNA
.	.	TRBV6-2/TRBV6-3	TRBJ2-1	CASSSRRSAPDNEQFF	TGTGCCAGCAGTTCCCGGCGGTCAGCCCCAGACAATGAGCAGTTCTTC
.	.	TRBV9	TRBJ2-1	CASSALQSVDEQFF	TGTGCCAGCAGCGCTCTTCAAAGTGTAGATGAGCAGTTCTTC
.	TRBD1	TRBV6-1	TRBJ1-2	CASSEVTGTGYGYTF	TGTGCCAGCAGTGAAGTTACCGGGACAGGGTATGGCTACACCTTC
.	TRBD2	TRBV5-1	TRBJ2-1	CASSQRLAPSNEQFF	TGCGCCAGCAGCCAACGACTAGCCCCCTCCAATGAGCAGTTCTTC
.	.	TRBV2	TRBJ2-3	CASSEALSGGDTQYF	TGTGCCAGCAGTGAAGCGCTTAGCGGTGGAGATACGCAGTATTTT
.	TRBD1	TRBV6-6	TRBJ2-1	CASSRQGANNEQFF	TGTGCCAGCAGTAGACAGGGGGCTAACAATGAGCAGTTCTTC
once	TRBD2	TRBV9	TRBJ2-2	CASSVVASGTYTGELFF	TGTGCCAGCAGCGTAGTGGCTAGCGGGACTTACACCGGGGAGCTGTTTTTT
.	TRBD1	TRBV18	TRBJ1-5	CASGKDRGSSNQPQHF	TGTGCCAGCGGTAAAGACAGGGGGTCTTCCAATCAGCCCCAGCATTTT
.	.	TRBV10-3	TRBJ1-2	CAISTELEYGYTF	TGTGCCATCTCTACGGAGTTGGAGTATGGCTACACCTTC
.	.	TRBV18	TRBJ1-1	CASSPDRSTEAFF	TGTGCCAGCTCACCCGACAGGTCCACTGAAGCTTTCTTT
.	TRBD2	TRBV11-2	TRBJ2-5	CASSFSLAGVETQYF	TGTGCCAGCAGCTTCTCCCTAGCGGGAGTAGAGACCCAGTACTTC
once	.	TRBV6-2/TRBV6-3	TRBJ2-7	CASSHRGHYEQYF	TGTGCCAGCAGTCATCGAGGACACTACGAGCAGTACTTC
.	TRBD1	TRBV5-1	TRBJ1-6	CASSLVGTGGLNSPLHF	TGCGCCAGCAGCTTGGTCGGGACAGGGGGACTTAATTCACCCCTCCACTTT
.	.	TRBV7-9	TRBJ1-2	CASSLAGLSGYTF	TGTGCCAGCAGCTTAGCCGGTTTGAGTGGCTACACCTTC
.	.	TRBV5-5	TRBJ1-2	CASSPQAARGYGYTF	TGTGCCAGCAGCCCCCAGGCGGCTCGGGGCTATGGCTACACCTTC
.	.	TRBV6-5	TRBJ1-2	CASSYGQGSYGYTF	TGTGCCAGCAGTTACGGGCAGGGGAGCTATGGCTACACCTTC
.	.	TRBV21-1	TRBJ2-7	CASRMVGLFGTSSYEQYF	TGTGCCAGCAGGATGGTTGGGCTATTTGGGACTAGCTCTTACGAGCAGTACTTC
.	.	TRBV5-1	TRBJ2-1	CASSWATSSFYNEQFF	TGCGCCAGCAGCTGGGCAACTAGCTCATTCTACAATGAGCAGTTCTTC
.	TRBD1	TRBV19	TRBJ1-5	CASTSPGQGRNQPQHF	TGTGCCAGTACTTCACCGGGACAGGGGCGCAATCAGCCCCAGCATTTT
.	TRBD2	TRBV29-1	TRBJ2-2	CSVRTSGGPTGELFF	TGCAGCGTTCGGACTAGCGGGGGCCCCACCGGGGAGCTGTTTTTT
few	TRBD1	TRBV5-4	TRBJ1-5	CASSLQGQGWDQPQHF	TGTGCCAGCAGCCTCCAAGGACAGGGGTGGGATCAGCCCCAGCATTTT
.	.	TRBV12-3/TRBV12-4	TRBJ1-5	CASSLFVDQPQHF	TGTGCCAGCAGTTTATTCGTCGATCAGCCCCAGCATTTT
.	.	TRBV7-9	TRBJ1-2	CASSLGRTPVPVGYTF	TGTGCCAGCAGCTTAGGCCGTACTCCGGTACCCGTGGGCTACACCTTC
.	.	TRBV5-6	TRBJ1-2	CASSIQGKNYGYTF	TGTGCCAGCAGCATCCAGGGTAAAAACTATGGCTACACCTTC
once	TRBD1	TRBV5-1	TRBJ1-1	CASSLTGDPLNTEAFF	TGCGCCAGCAGCTTGACAGGGGATCCTCTGAACACTGAAGCTTTCTTT
.	.	TRBV28	TRBJ2-5	CASSSGYQETQYF	TGTGCCAGCAGTTCGGGGTACCAAGAGACCCAGTACTTC